The entry that follows covers one T cell receptor (beta chain) sequence. Its target is unknown. The CDR3 consists of 14 residues. Germline-derived CDR1 and CDR2 are LGHNA and YSLEER. V gave up 1 base and J gave up 1 base, with 4 bases separating them. TCRdb re-analysed the reads in MiXCR, keeping a single row per CDR3 protein. The sample includes a few hundred thousand distinct CDR3 sequences, roughly a third of them seen just once. This record belongs to a study of T cell repertoires in cytomegalovirus infection. Study overall: The authors used CMV epitopes that were HLA-C-restricted (recently identified) and HLA-B-restricted (well studied). Public TCR beta signatures marked donors with CMV infection and the matching HLA.

General study points: The study found HLA-C-restricted CMV-specific TCR beta clonotypes dominating the ex vivo response. Cumulative public TCR beta family frequency identified CMV carriers with the relevant HLA.

The receptor comes from a human donor in good health (CMV status not recorded). Some clones in this sample may be carry-over from other donors' samples. The sequencing here drew on cultured PBMCs, taken from culture after CMV antigen stimulation. This chain uses TRBV4-3 with TRBJ2-2; D remains unclear. CDR3 sequence reads: CASSQVGNTGELFF. DNA for the CDR3: TGCGCCAGCAGCCAAGTAGGGAACACCGGGGAGCTGTTTTTT.